Listed here are 10 T cell receptor beta chains from one sample, sequenced in a study of shared clonotypes between healthy human individuals. Data came from immunoSEQ multiplex PCR; TCRdb stores just in-frame clones and leaves some out. Of fewer than 400,000 clones detected, less than 85% appear once; the ten largest clones hold 9% to 12%. The specimen was memory CD4+ T cells sorted from blood. Subset meaning: CD45RA-negative fraction. The receptors here all came from a man aged 25-45 years in good health.

The chain combines TRBV18 with TRBJ2-7; the match to TRBD1 covers 7 bases. V dropped 6 bases and J dropped 3; count of bases not matched to a gene: 5. The CDR3 extends over 13 amino acids. Germline assignment: CDR1 KGHSH and CDR2 LQKENI. The CDR3 is CASSHGTDYEQYF. CDR3 DNA sequence: TGTGCCAGCTCTCATGGGACAGACTACGAGCAGTACTTC. The complete variable domain, with remaining parts taken from reference TRBV18 and TRBJ2-7, reads NAGVMQNPRHLVRRRGQEARLRCSPMKGHSHVYWYRQLPEEGLKFMVYLQKENIIDESGMPKERFSAEFPKEGPSILRIQQVVRGDSAAYFCASSHGTDYEQYFGPGTRLTVT.

Concerning this clone itself: This may arise from a read error, as a much more abundant clone is one base away. This chain connects TRBV11-1 to TRBJ2-5; tentatively, D is TRBD1 (5 bases). Looked up from germline, CDR1 is SGHAT and CDR2 is FQDESV (reference sequence). The CDR3 sequence is 13 residues long. V was clipped by 3 bases and J by 2 bases, with 7 bases between them. The CDR3: CASSLGQQETQYF. The CDR3 DNA is TGTGCCAGCAGCTTGGGGCAGCAAGAGACCCAGTACTTC.

V usage is TRBV14 and J usage is TRBJ2-7; TRBD2 matches 10 bases. CDR3 length: 15 residues. Trimming at V came to 1 base and at J to 2 bases, leaving 2 bases not matched to a gene. Per germline, CDR1 SGHDN and CDR2 FVKESK. CDR3 sequence (DNA): TGTGCCAGCAGCCAAGTTCTAGCGGGAGCCTACGAGCAGTACTTC. This encodes CASSQVLAGAYEQYF.

The chain is built from TRBV5-1 and TRBJ2-6, with 7 bases fitting TRBD1. Looked up from germline, CDR1 is SGHRS and CDR2 is YFSETQ. V lost 4 bases to trimming and J lost 3 bases; unmatched junction nucleotides: 4. The CDR3 contains 15 residues. The CDR3 DNA sequence: TGCGCCAGCAGCCTGAGACAGGGTGGGGCCAACGTCCTGACTTTC. The encoded protein is CASSLRQGGANVLTF.

This chain connects TRBV4-1 to TRBJ2-1; 8 nucleotides agree with TRBD2. The CDR3 is 16 residues long. Losses at the gene ends were 1 base for V and 4 bases for J; bases not matched to a gene: 6. Germline-derived CDR1 and CDR2 are MGHRA and YSYEKL. For the CDR3, the DNA is TGCGCCAGCAGCCAAGTGTTGGGACTAGATTACAATGAGCAGTTCTTC. It specifies CASSQVLGLDYNEQFF.

V and J are TRBV12-5 and TRBJ2-2; unclear D gene. Germline loops: CDR1 LGHNT, CDR2 FRNRAP. Trimming cost V 1 base and J 4 bases, with 16 bases left between them. The CDR3 is 17 residues long. The CDR3 region has the DNA TGTGCTAGTGGTTTGGCCACAGCGCCCCAGGCCACCGGGGAGCTGTTTTTT. Protein sequence: CASGLATAPQATGELFF. Together with reference TRBV12-5 and TRBJ2-2, the CDR3 gives the full variable domain: DARVTQTPRHKVTEMGQEVTMRCQPILGHNTVFWYRQTMMQGLELLAYFRNRAPLDDSGMPKDRFSAEMPDATLATLKIQPSEPRDSAVYFCASGLATAPQATGELFFGEGSRLTVL.

The V call is TRBV29-1, the J call TRBJ2-7; D gene uncertain. CDR3 length equals 12 residues. Trimming pared 5 bases from V and 0 bases from J, leaving 8 bases between. Germline CDR1 SQVTM, CDR2 ANQGSEA. CDR3 residues: CSVSGISYEQYF. The CDR3 coding sequence is TGCAGCGTTTCGGGCATCTCCTACGAGCAGTACTTC.

This chain connects TRBV5-4 to TRBJ2-2; 11 nucleotides match TRBD2. V shed 10 bases, J shed 5 bases, and the junction held 10 bases outside the gene matches. The CDR3 covers 15 residues. The V gene's germline CDR1 is SGHNT and CDR2 YYREEE (reference sequence). The CDR3 is CACSTRTSGTGELFF. The DNA for the CDR3 is TGTGCCTGTTCCACACGGACTAGCGGGACCGGGGAGCTGTTTTTT. Based on the CDR3 plus reference TRBV5-4 and TRBJ2-2, the full variable domain is ETGVTQSPTHLIKTRGQQVTLRCSSQSGHNTVSWYQQALGQGPQFIFQYYREEENGRGNFPPRFSGLQFPNYSSELNVNALELDDSALYLCACSTRTSGTGELFFGEGSRLTVL.

Details on this clone: Distinct nucleotide sequences in the sample also encode this CDR3. The rearrangement joins TRBV11-2 to TRBJ1-5; D unresolved. V was cut by 1 base and J by 6 bases, with 7 bases left in between. The germline V gene has CDR1 SGHAT and CDR2 FQNNGV. The CDR3 length is 13 residues. CDR3 protein: CASSLGKGQPQHF. The CDR3 region has the DNA TGTGCCAGCAGCTTAGGCAAAGGTCAGCCCCAGCATTTT. Looking up the rest from reference TRBV11-2 and TRBJ1-5 gives the full variable domain: EAGVAQSPRYKIIEKRQSVAFWCNPISGHATLYWYQQILGQGPKLLIQFQNNGVVDDSQLPKDRFSAERLKGVDSTLKIQPAKLEDSAVYLCASSLGKGQPQHFGDGTRLSIL.

The V and J genes are TRBV5-4 and TRBJ2-7; 8 nucleotides match TRBD1. J gave up 3 bases and V 6 bases, and 8 bases lay outside the gene matches. Germline V gives CDR1 SGHNT, CDR2 YYREEE (reference sequence). The CDR3 loop spans 14 amino acids. The CDR3 region is CASTIRGRVYEQYF. The CDR3 DNA reads as TGTGCCAGCACCATCAGGGGGCGCGTCTACGAGCAGTACTTC.